These 2 T cell receptor beta chains were all obtained from the same sample, sequenced in a study of cytomegalovirus exposure and HLA in healthy donors (dated by TCRdb to the late 2010s). Libraries were made using the immunoSEQ multiplex PCR assay. In TCRdb, the immuneACCESS table is reduced to in-frame sequences with V and J assigned. These tables do not hold every clone; where another copy was compared, an unresolved V gene accounts for under half, and the others remain unexplained. This sample comprises approximately 60,000 clones, roughly 90% of them detected only once. The ten top clones hold 2.5% to 3.5% of the sample. Sequenced material: PBMCs. These receptors came from a man younger than 35 in good health and CMV-seronegative.

The V gene is TRBV2, the J gene TRBJ2-5, with 9 bases that match TRBD1. After removal of 11 bases from V and 5 bases from J, the junction contained 12 bases not matched to a gene. The CDR3 is made up of 14 amino acids. Germline values: CDR1 SNHLY, CDR2 FYNNEI. The CDR3: CAGPRGDRGETQYF. CDR3 nucleotide sequence: TGTGCCGGCCCAAGGGGCGACAGGGGGGAGACCCAGTACTTC.

The chain carries TRBV6-1 and TRBJ1-1, with TRBD1 as a possible D gene (5 bases). This CDR3 has 13 amino acids. Trimming pared 4 bases from V and 9 bases from J, leaving 15 bases between. CDR1 and CDR2 from the germline V gene are MNHNS and SASEGT. For the CDR3, the DNA is TGTGCCAGCAGTGGCGCTTACTCAGGGAAAGCTTTCTTT. Protein product: CASSGAYSGKAFF.